Given below is one T cell receptor beta chain in context. These data come from a study of blood T cell repertoires in COVID-19. Study in general: The study drew acute and convalescent COVID-19 samples from the United States, Italy and Spain. PBMCs, B-cell-depleted T cells, or T cells were the source of the cDNA or gDNA that made up the material.

CDR1 is SQVTM and CDR2 is ANQGSEA in the germline V gene. The V and J ends lost 2 bases and 0 bases, in that order; junction bases with no gene match: 3. The CDR3 is 16 residues long. In the authors' methods: It was from reference gene primer amplification that nucleated cell counts were estimated. Only in-frame clones appear in the TCRdb table, and some are missing; sequencing was by immunoSEQ multiplex PCR. The DNA gave D and trimming, while V, J and clone size come from that table. The sample lists 190,000 or so clones; about 87% were seen once. The rearrangement joins TRBV29-1 to TRBJ2-1, with 11 bases aligning to TRBD2. Sequences were obtained from peripheral blood. This clonotype originated in a woman younger than 30 who had recovered from COVID-19. CDR3 in amino acids: CSVETGLADSYNEQFF. CDR3 nucleotides: TGCAGCGTTGAAACGGGACTAGCGGACTCCTACAATGAGCAGTTCTTC.